The sequence of this T cell receptor (beta chain) was determined in a study of cytomegalovirus exposure and HLA in healthy donors. Study-wide results and caveats: It was reportedly the case that the classifier diagnosed cytomegalovirus status with high specificity and sensitivity. Most of the CMV-associated TCR beta chains (in a later analysis) appeared to be HLA-restricted. What a later analysis showed was that several of the most significant clusters appeared linked to common viral pathogens.

Remarks on this clone: No antigen is known for it.

With 3 bases clipped from V and 1 base from J, the junction kept 8 bases outside the gene matches. The germline CDR1 and CDR2 sequences are MGHDK and SYGVNS. The CDR3 is 16 residues long. Primers for the PCR totalled 60 Vbeta and 13 Jbeta. Assay: immunoSEQ multiplex PCR; the TCRdb copy retains only in-frame clones and omits some. The table includes around 110,000 clones, 80% to 85% detected once. Sequencing was carried out using PBMCs. The receptor's source is a woman in her thirties in good health and CMV-seronegative. The V call is TRBV25-1, the J call TRBJ2-5; 7 nucleotides align to TRBD2. The CDR3 DNA follows: TGTGCCAGCAGTGAGGGGGGGATAGGAGGCCAAGAGACCCAGTACTTC. Translating gives CASSEGGIGGQETQYF.